The TCR beta chain described here comes from a study of immune cell composition in non-small cell lung cancer. Normal lung sampling was at least 3 cm from the tumour, as distant as possible. Using immunoSEQ multiplex PCR, the repertoire was profiled, and TCRdb retains in-frame clones only, with some absent. Counted here are approximately 3,700 clones, roughly 77% occurring once; the ten biggest clones make up 29%. General observations from the study: It was not proven that tumour-reactive clones equal dominant tumour-associated clones. Tumour-associated clones >0.5% occurred in around 35% of adenocarcinomas, roughly 80% of squamous.

To note about this clone: No antigen is known for it.

Germline loops: CDR1 SGHRS, CDR2 YFSETQ. The V end lost 4 bases, the J end lost 3 bases, and 10 bases lay between the germline ends. The CDR3 is 13 amino acids. The TCR sequence derives from a human donor with non-small cell lung cancer. The genes are TRBV5-1 and TRBJ1-2, with D hard to call. Sequencing input: non-adjacent lung tissue. CDR3 bases: TGCGCCAGCAGCGATGCCGGGGACTATGGCTACACCTTC. Protein: CASSDAGDYGYTF. Complete variable domain (other parts from reference TRBV5-1 and TRBJ1-2): KAGVTQTPRYLIKTRGQQVTLSCSPISGHRSVSWYQQTPGQGLQFLFEYFSETQRNKGNFPGRFSGRQFSNSRSEMNVSTLELGDSALYLCASSDAGDYGYTFGSGTRLTVV.